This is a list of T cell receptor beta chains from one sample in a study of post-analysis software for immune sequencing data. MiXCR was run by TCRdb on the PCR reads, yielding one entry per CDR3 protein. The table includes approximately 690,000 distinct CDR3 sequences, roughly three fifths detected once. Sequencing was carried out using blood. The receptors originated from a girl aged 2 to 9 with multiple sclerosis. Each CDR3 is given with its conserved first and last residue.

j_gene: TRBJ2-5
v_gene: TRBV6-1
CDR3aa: CASSDPGLAGALVQETQYF

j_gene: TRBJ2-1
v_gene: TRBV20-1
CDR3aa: CSAPLAGLSNEQFF

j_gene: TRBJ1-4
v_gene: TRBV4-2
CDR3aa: CASNRRQVNEKLFF

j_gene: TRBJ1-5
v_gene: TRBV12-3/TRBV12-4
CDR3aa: CASSLAGFERHF

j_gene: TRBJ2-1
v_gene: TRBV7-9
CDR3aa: CASSLGVSGLTGEQFF

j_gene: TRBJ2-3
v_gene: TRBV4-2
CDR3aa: CASSPGQPSTDTQYF

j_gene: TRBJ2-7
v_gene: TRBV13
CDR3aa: CASRGSGTGLYEQYF

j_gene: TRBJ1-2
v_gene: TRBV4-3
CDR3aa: CASSHLRRDEGYTF

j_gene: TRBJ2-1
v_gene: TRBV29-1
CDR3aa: CSVSGGRGSYDEQFF

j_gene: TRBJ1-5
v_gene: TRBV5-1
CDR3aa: CASSSLRDGAGTQHF

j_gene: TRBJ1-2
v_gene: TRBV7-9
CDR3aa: CASSPVKVDYGYTF

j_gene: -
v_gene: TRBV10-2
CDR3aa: CASSERNEQYF

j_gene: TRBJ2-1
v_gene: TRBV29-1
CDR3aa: CSVEGQEAHNEQFF

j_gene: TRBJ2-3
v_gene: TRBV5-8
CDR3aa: CASSRWGDTDTQYF

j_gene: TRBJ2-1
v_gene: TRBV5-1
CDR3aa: CASSKTSGEQFF

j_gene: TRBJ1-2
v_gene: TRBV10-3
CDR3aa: CAISVGLQVGYGYTF

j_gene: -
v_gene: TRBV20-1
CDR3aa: CSAGGLAAYEQYF

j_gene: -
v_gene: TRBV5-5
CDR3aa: CASSFGRLPYEQYF

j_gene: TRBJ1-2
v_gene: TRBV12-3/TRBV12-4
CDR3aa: CASSVGQRGYTF

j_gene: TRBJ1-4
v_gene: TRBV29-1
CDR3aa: CSAMSRGLEKLFF

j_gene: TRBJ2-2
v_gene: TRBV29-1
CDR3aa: CSVGSNTGELFF

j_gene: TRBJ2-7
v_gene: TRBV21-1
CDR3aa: CAGNRTGDCEQYF

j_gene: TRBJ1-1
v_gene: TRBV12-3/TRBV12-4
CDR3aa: CALRGDTEAFF

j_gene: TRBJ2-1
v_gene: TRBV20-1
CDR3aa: CSARDPQREYNEQFF

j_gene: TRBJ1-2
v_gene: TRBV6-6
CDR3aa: CASSYSTGTGVYGYTF

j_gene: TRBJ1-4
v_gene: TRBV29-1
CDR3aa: CSVELAGKREKLFF

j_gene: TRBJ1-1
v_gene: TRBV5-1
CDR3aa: CASSSGTGGEAFF

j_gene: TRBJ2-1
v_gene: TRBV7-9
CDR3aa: CASSKTEQFF

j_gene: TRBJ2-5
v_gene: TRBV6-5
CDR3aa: CASSYSREAKQETQYF

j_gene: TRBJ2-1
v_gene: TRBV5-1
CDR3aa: CASSYGLAGGSGEQFF

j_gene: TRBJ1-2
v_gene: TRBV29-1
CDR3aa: CSAGTIPKGYTF

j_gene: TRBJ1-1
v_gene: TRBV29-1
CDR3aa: CSSGRGTEAFF

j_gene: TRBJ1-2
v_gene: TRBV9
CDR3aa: CASSDGTVQYRGYTF

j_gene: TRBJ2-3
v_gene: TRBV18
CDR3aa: CASSTAPTGTDTQYF

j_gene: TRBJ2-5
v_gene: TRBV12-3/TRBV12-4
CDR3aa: CASSNRDFQETQYF

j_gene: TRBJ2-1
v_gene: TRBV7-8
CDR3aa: CASSSREGNEQFF

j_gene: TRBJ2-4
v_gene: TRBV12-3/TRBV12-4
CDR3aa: CASSSRDRGVVGKNIQYF

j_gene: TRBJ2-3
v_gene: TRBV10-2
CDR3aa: CASSEGAGVSTDTQYF

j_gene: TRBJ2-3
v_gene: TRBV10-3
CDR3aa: CAIKRGGTDTQYF

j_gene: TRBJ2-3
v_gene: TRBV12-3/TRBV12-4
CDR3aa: CASTIPGLGDTQYF

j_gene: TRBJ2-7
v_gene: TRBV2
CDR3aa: CASRPAGLREQYF

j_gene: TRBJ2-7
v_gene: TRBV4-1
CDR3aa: CASSQDFGAAREQYF

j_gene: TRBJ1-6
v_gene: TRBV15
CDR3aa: CATSRVLTAEGSPLHF

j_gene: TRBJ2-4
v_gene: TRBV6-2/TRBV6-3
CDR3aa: CASSPGQLNIQYF

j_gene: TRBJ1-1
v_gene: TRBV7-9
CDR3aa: CASSLIAEVNTEAFF

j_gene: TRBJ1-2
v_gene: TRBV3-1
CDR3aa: CASSLRGGAGDGYTF

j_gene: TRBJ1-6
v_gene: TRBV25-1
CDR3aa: CASSEQEAGWRYSPLHF

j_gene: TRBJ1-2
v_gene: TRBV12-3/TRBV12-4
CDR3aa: CASSPGLIYGYTF

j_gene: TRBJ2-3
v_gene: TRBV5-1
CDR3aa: CASSKDGRDTQYF

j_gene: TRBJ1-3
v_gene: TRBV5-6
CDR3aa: CASSLWTGGNTIYF

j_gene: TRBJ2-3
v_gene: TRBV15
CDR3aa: CATSRRTRTDTQYF

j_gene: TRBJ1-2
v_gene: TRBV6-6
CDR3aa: CASINAPNYGYTF